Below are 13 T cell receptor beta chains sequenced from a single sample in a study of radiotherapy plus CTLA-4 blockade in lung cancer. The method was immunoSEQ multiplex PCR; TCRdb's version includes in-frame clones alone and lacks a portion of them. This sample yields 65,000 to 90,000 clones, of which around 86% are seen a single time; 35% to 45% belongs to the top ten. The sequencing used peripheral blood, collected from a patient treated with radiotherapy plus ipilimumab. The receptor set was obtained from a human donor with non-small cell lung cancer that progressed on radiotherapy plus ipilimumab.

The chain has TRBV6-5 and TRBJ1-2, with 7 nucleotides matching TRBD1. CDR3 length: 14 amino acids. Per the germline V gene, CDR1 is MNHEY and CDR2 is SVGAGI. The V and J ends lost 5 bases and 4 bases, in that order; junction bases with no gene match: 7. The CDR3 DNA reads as TGTGCCAGCAGTCTACAGGGGCTCGGCTATGGCTACACCTTC. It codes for CASSLQGLGYGYTF.

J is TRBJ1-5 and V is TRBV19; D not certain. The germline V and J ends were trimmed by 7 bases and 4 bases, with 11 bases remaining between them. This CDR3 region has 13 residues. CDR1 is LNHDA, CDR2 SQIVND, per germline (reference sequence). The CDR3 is CASMTDGNQPQHF. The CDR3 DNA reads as TGTGCCAGTATGACTGACGGGAATCAGCCCCAGCATTTT.

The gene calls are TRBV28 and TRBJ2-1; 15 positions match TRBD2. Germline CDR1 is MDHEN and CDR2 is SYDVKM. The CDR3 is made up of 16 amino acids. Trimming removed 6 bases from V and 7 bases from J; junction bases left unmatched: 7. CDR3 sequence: CASSQTGTSGRNEQFF. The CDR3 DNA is TGTGCCAGCAGCCAAACCGGGACTAGCGGGAGGAATGAGCAGTTCTTC.

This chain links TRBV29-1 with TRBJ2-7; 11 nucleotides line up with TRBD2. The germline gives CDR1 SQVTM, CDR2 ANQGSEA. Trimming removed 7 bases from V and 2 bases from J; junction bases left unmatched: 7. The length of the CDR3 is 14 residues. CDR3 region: CSGRTSGFPYEQYF. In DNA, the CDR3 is TGCAGCGGACGGACTAGCGGGTTCCCCTACGAGCAGTACTTC.

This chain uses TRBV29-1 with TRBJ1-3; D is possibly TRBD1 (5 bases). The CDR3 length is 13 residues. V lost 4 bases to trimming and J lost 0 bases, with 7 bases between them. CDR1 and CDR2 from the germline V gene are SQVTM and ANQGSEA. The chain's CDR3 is CSVGGGSGNTIYF. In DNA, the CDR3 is TGCAGCGTTGGGGGGGGCTCTGGAAACACCATATATTTT.

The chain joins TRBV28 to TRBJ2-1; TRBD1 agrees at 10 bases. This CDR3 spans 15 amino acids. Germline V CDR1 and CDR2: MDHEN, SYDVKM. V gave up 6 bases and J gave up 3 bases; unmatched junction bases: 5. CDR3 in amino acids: CASRTGTGDYNEQFF. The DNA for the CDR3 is TGTGCCAGCAGAACCGGGACAGGGGACTACAATGAGCAGTTCTTC.

The CDR3 sequence: CASSLGLGENQPQHF. The CDR3 DNA reads as TGTGCCAGCAGCTTAGGGTTAGGAGAGAATCAGCCCCAGCATTTT. This chain joins TRBV11-2 and TRBJ1-5; D unclear. With 1 base removed from V and 4 bases from J, the gap between germline ends came to 11 bases. CDR1 and CDR2 (germline): SGHAT, FQNNGV. The CDR3 length is 15 residues.

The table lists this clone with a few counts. As DNA, the CDR3 is TGTGCCAGCAGCCTCGGACAGGACTATGGCTACACCTTC. Translating it yields CASSLGQDYGYTF. V and J are TRBV6-6 and TRBJ1-2; 7 nucleotides line up with TRBD1. This CDR3 is 13 amino acids long. Germline trimming cut 6 bases from V and 3 bases from J; bases unmatched to any gene: 4. Germline loops: CDR1 MNHNY, CDR2 SVGAGI (reference sequence).

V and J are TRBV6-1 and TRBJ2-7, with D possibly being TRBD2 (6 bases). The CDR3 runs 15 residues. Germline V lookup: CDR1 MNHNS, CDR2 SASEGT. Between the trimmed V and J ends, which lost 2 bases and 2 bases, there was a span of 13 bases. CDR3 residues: CASSELGGRAYEQYF. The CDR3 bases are TGTGCCAGCAGTGAACTCGGGGGAAGGGCCTACGAGCAGTACTTC.

The CDR3 loop is CASSLVRVSYNEQFF. The CDR3 DNA reads TGTGCCAGCAGCTTAGTCAGGGTGTCTTACAATGAGCAGTTCTTC. The V and J genes are TRBV7-6 and TRBJ2-1; maybe TRBD1 (5 bases). The CDR3 is 15 residues long. Germline lookup yields CDR1 SGHVS and CDR2 FNYEAQ. V was clipped by 1 base and J by 4 bases, with 11 bases between them.

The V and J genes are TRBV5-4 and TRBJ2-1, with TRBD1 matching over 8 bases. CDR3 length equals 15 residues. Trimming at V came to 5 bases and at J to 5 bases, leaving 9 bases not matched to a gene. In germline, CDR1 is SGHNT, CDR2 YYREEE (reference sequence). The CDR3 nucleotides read TGTGCCAGCAGACGGGACAGGTCAGCTGACAATGAGCAGTTCTTC. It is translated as CASRRDRSADNEQFF.

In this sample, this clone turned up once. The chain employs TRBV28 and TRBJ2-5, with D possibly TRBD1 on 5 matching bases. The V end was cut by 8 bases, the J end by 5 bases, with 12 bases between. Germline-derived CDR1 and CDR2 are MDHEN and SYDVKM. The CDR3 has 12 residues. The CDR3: CASFSGLETQYF. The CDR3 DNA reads TGTGCCAGCTTTTCAGGGTTGGAGACCCAGTACTTC.

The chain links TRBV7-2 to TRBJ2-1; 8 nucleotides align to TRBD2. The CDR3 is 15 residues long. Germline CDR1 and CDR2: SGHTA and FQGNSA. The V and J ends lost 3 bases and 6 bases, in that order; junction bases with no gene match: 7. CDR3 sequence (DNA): TGTGCCAGCAGCTTCGCCAGCGGGAGTGTCAATGAGCAGTTCTTC. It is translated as CASSFASGSVNEQFF.